This entry lists 14 T cell receptor beta chains sequenced from one sample in a study of glioma-infiltrating T cells. Using RNA template, CDR3s of TCR alpha and beta were amplified with iRepertoire arm-PCR. In TCRdb, the multiplex PCR reads were re-called with MiXCR into one record per CDR3 protein. The sample has about 140,000 distinct CDR3 sequences, 30% to 40% seen once. The specimen was glioma tissue, nonneoplastic brain tissue, or PBMCs (not recorded which). These receptor sequences come from a human donor with low-grade glioma or glioblastoma, undergoing nonglioma brain surgery, or in good health (not recorded which).

This clonotype was seen only a few times. DNA of the CDR3: TGTGCCAGCAGTTCCGACGGAGCCTACGAGCAGTACTTC. It specifies CASSSDGAYEQYF. The chain is built from TRBV6-1 and TRBJ2-7; D gene ambiguous. This CDR3 region has 13 residues. CDR1 MNHNS and CDR2 SASEGT come from the germline V gene. The V gene lost 5 bases and the J gene lost 2 bases, with 10 bases spanning the gap.

The CDR3 nucleotides are TGTGCCAGCAGCTTAGTAGTGGCCTTTATGAACACTGAAGCTTTCTTT. This translates into CASSLVVAFMNTEAFF. The chain links TRBV6-1 to TRBJ1-1; no clear D. The CDR3 runs 16 residues. The V gene lost 6 bases and the J gene lost 0 bases, with 17 bases spanning the gap. From germline, CDR1 is MNHNS and CDR2 SASEGT.

The chain links TRBV4-1 to TRBJ2-5; D not resolved. Germline-derived CDR1 and CDR2 are MGHRA and YSYEKL. The CDR3 spans 16 residues. V was cut by 0 bases and J by 7 bases, with 18 bases left in between. CDR3 sequence reads: CASSQDLAFQVRTQYF. In nucleotides, the CDR3 is TGCGCCAGCAGCCAAGATTTGGCCTTTCAGGTGCGGACCCAGTACTTC.

The CDR3 coding sequence is TGTGCCAGCAGCCTATGGACCCTCTCCACCTACAATGAGCAGTTCTTC. It yields the protein CASSLWTLSTYNEQFF. V is TRBV27 and J is TRBJ2-1; D remains unclear. The CDR3 has 16 residues. Germline loops: CDR1 MNHEY, CDR2 SMNVEV (reference sequence). Trimming left V 6 bases short and J 2 bases short, with 17 bases between.

The chain recombines TRBV28 with TRBJ1-2; D is perhaps TRBD1 (5 bases). The CDR3 covers 14 residues. CDR1 MDHEN and CDR2 SYDVKM come from the germline V gene. Trimming removed 2 bases from V and 2 bases from J, with 9 bases in between. CDR3 amino acids: CASSLVQGNYGYTF. CDR3 nucleotide sequence: TGTGCCAGCAGTTTAGTTCAGGGCAACTATGGCTACACCTTC.

The sample holds a few counts of this clonotype. V usage is TRBV6-1 and J usage is TRBJ1-5; D unresolved. This CDR3 is built from 14 residues. Germline CDR1 and CDR2: MNHNS and SASEGT. Between the trimmed V and J ends, which lost 3 bases and 2 bases, there was a span of 8 bases. The CDR3 loop is CASSETWGNQPQHF. DNA of the CDR3: TGTGCCAGCAGTGAGACGTGGGGCAATCAGCCCCAGCATTTT.

This chain uses TRBV20-1 with TRBJ2-3; the D gene is possibly TRBD1 (6 bases). The length of the CDR3 is 16 residues. V lost 6 bases and J lost 0, with 19 bases in between. Germline CDR1 reads DFQATT; CDR2 reads SNEGSKA (reference sequence). This CDR3 is CSASNPRDTSTDTQYF. CDR3 DNA sequence: TGCAGTGCCAGCAATCCCCGGGACACAAGCACAGATACGCAGTATTTT.

Notes on this clonotype: Mismatch with germline at one junction end may stem from a read error. J is TRBJ1-5 and V is TRBV7-6; D unclear. Germline V gives CDR1 SGHVS, CDR2 FNYEAQ. This CDR3 comprises 15 residues. CDR3 amino acids: CASSFGKSGNQPQHF. DNA for the CDR3: TGTGCTAGCAGCTTTGGGAAGTCGGGGAATCAGCCCCAGCATTTT.

V usage is TRBV6-5 and J usage is TRBJ2-3, with TRBD2 matching over 9 bases. The CDR3 spans 13 residues. The junction had 4 bases not matched to a gene; V was cut back by 7 bases and J by 5 bases. Germline-derived CDR1 and CDR2 are MNHEY and SVGAGI. In DNA, the CDR3 is TGTGCCAGCACGGCAGCGGGGGGAGATACGCAGTATTTT. Its protein is CASTAAGGDTQYF.

This clonotype was picked up many times. The chain has TRBV28 and TRBJ1-1; D call uncertain. CDR1 is MDHEN, CDR2 SYDVKM, per germline. The CDR3 sequence is 11 residues long. Between the trimmed V and J ends, which lost 7 bases and 2 bases, there was a span of 5 bases. For the CDR3, the DNA is TGTGCCAGCACCCTAAACACTGAAGCTTTCTTT. This encodes CASTLNTEAFF.

V is TRBV2 and J is TRBJ1-5; D is possibly TRBD1 (6 bases). This CDR3 region has 15 residues. CDR1 and CDR2 from the germline V gene are SNHLY and FYNNEI. The V end lost 6 bases, the J end lost 0 bases, and 12 bases lay between the germline ends. CDR3 region: CASSGTYYSNQPQHF. DNA for the CDR3: TGTGCCAGCAGCGGGACATACTATAGCAATCAGCCCCAGCATTTT. The whole variable domain, remainder taken from reference TRBV2 and TRBJ1-5, is EPEVTQTPSHQVTQMGQEVILRCVPISNHLYFYWYRQILGQKVEFLVSFYNNEISEKSEIFDDQFSVERPDGSNFTLKIRSTKLEDSAMYFCASSGTYYSNQPQHFGDGTRLSIL.

This clonotype was counted a few times. One end of the junction fails to match germline, which may point to a read error. J is TRBJ1-1 and V is TRBV7-8; D ambiguous. This CDR3 has 13 amino acids. Germline V lookup: CDR1 SGHVS, CDR2 FQNEAQ. As DNA, the CDR3 is TGTGCCCGCAGCAAAACCCCGAACACTGAAGCTTTCTTT. It specifies CARSKTPNTEAFF.

The table lists this clonotype with many counts. The chain is built from TRBV6-1 and TRBJ2-1; D perhaps matches TRBD2 (5 bases). V was trimmed by 6 bases and J by 14 bases, leaving 17 bases between them. The CDR3 has 12 residues. The V gene's germline CDR1 is MNHNS and CDR2 SASEGT. Here the CDR3 DNA reads TGTGCCAGCAGACCCACGGGGTACTACAAGTTCTTC. As protein: CASRPTGYYKFF.

This clonotype was counted a few times. This chain connects TRBV4-2 to TRBJ2-1, with D possibly TRBD1 on 5 matching bases. Germline values: CDR1 LGHNA, CDR2 YNFKEQ. V lost 3 bases and J 0 bases, leaving 12 bases between the germline ends. This CDR3 is built from 16 residues. CDR3 amino acids: CASSQQQESSYNEQFF. In DNA, the CDR3 is TGTGCCAGCAGCCAGCAACAGGAGAGCTCCTACAATGAGCAGTTCTTC.